These 16 T cell receptor beta chains originate from one sample sequenced in a study of regulatory T cells in long-lasting Graves disease. Through Arm-PCR of CDR3 regions and iRepertoire HTBI primers, TCR beta libraries were built. TCRdb reanalysed the multiplex PCR reads using MiXCR and keeps one entry per CDR3 protein. The sample has roughly 400,000 distinct CDR3 sequences, about a fifth seen once; the top ten hold 20%. Time point in this sample: persistent/refractory GD, antithyroid drugs over 5 years with positive TRAb. RNA isolated from PBMCs was used to make the TCR library. The material was peripheral blood mononuclear cells (PBMCs), obtained when the disease was refractory, from a patient treated with antithyroid drugs. These receptors originate from a female donor with Graves disease.

This clonotype was detected many times. The gene calls are TRBV5-1 and TRBJ1-2; 7 nucleotides align to TRBD1. The junction had 14 bases not matched to a gene; V was cut back by 7 bases and J by 8 bases. The CDR3 loop spans 14 amino acids. Germline V gene sequence: CDR1 SGHRS, CDR2 YFSETQ. In DNA form, the CDR3 reads TGCGCCAGCCACCCACCGGGACAGAAAAGAGGCTACACCTTC. Translation: CASHPPGQKRGYTF.

This clonotype was counted at least ten times. This chain joins TRBV29-1 and TRBJ1-1, with no clear D. Trimming took 2 bases from V and 5 from J, leaving 15 bases between them. This CDR3 contains 14 residues. CDR1 is SQVTM and CDR2 is ANQGSEA in the germline V gene. The CDR3 DNA sequence: TGCAGCGTTGAACGGGTCGAGGGTGGTACTGAAGCTTTCTTT. This translates into CSVERVEGGTEAFF. Together with reference TRBV29-1 and TRBJ1-1, the CDR3 gives the full variable domain: SAVISQKPSRDICQRGTSLTIQCQVDSQVTMMFWYRQQPGQSLTLIATANQGSEATYESGFVIDKFPISRPNLTFSTLTVSNMSPEDSSIYLCSVERVEGGTEAFFGQGTRLTVV.

This clonotype was detected only a few times. The rearrangement joins TRBV10-3 to TRBJ2-2; 8 bases map to TRBD2. This CDR3 is 14 amino acids long. Germline values: CDR1 ENHRY, CDR2 SYGVKD. J was trimmed by 4 bases and V by 5 bases; bases with no gene match: 3. The CDR3: CAISSREGTGELFF. CDR3 DNA sequence: TGTGCCATCAGTTCCCGGGAGGGCACCGGGGAGCTGTTTTTT.

This clonotype has at least ten counts. The V and J genes are TRBV12-3 or TRBV12-4 and TRBJ2-7; TRBD2 matches at 15 bases. The CDR3 totals 17 residues. The J segment lost 7 bases and the V segment lost 4 bases, leaving 11 bases of the junction unmatched. The CDR3 is CASSSNPPGLAGGEQYF. The CDR3 DNA sequence: TGTGCCAGCAGTTCCAACCCTCCGGGACTAGCGGGAGGTGAGCAGTACTTC.

Points on this clonotype: A much larger clone lies a single base off, so this may be a read error. This chain links TRBV3-1 with TRBJ2-2, with D perhaps TRBD1 (7 bases). CDR3 size: 15 residues. Germline V gene lookup returns CDR1 LGHDT and CDR2 YNNKEL (reference sequence). The CDR3 here is CASSYDRADTGGLFF. The CDR3 DNA reads as TGTGCCAGCAGCTATGACAGGGCTGACACCGGGGGGCTGTTTTTT.

The chain employs TRBV7-9 and TRBJ2-7; D is perhaps TRBD1 or TRBD2 (5 bases each). The germline CDR1 and CDR2 sequences are SEHNR and FQNEAQ (reference sequence). Deletions cut 5 bases from V and 7 bases from J, with 18 bases between. CDR3 length: 14 residues. The CDR3 DNA reads TGTGCCAGCAGCAGTGCTTTCAGTGGGGGTGAGCAGTACTTC. It translates to CASSSAFSGGEQYF.

This clonotype showed up many times. The chain employs TRBV3-1 and TRBJ1-1; D might be TRBD1 (5 bases). This CDR3 region has 14 residues. V lost 2 bases, J lost 10 bases, and 17 bases lay in between. Looked up from germline, CDR1 is LGHDT and CDR2 is YNNKEL (reference sequence). The CDR3 bases are TGTGCCAGCAGCCAAAGCGGGACTAAGGTCGGAGCTTTCTTT. Translation: CASSQSGTKVGAFF.

In its sample, this clonotype was seen many times. DNA of the CDR3: TGTGCCATAGTGATTCTCCACGAGCAGTACTTC. It is translated as CAIVILHEQYF. This chain joins TRBV2 and TRBJ2-7; D is unclear. Germline-derived CDR1 and CDR2 are SNHLY and FYNNEI. Between the trimmed V and J ends, which lost 10 bases and 5 bases, there was a span of 12 bases. The CDR3 runs 11 residues. The entire variable domain, with the rest obtained from reference TRBV2 and TRBJ2-7, is as follows: EPEVTQTPSHQVTQMGQEVILRCVPISNHLYFYWYRQILGQKVEFLVSFYNNEISEKSEIFDDQFSVERPDGSNFTLKIRSTKLEDSAMYFCAIVILHEQYFGPGTRLTVT.

In this sample, this clonotype turned up many times. V gene TRBV11-2 combines with J gene TRBJ2-2; no reliable D call. The ends were cut back, 3 bases at V and 6 bases at J, with 5 bases in the middle. CDR1 and CDR2 (germline): SGHAT, FQNNGV. CDR3 size: 12 residues. The CDR3 DNA follows: TGTGCCAGCAGCTTTGGGGCCGGGGAGCTGTTTTTT. Translating it yields CASSFGAGELFF.

Only a few counts were recorded for this clonotype. The chain links TRBV11-2 to TRBJ2-3; D not certain. The germline V and J ends were trimmed by 0 bases and 5 bases, with 9 bases remaining between them. Germline-derived CDR1 and CDR2 are SGHAT and FQNNGV. The CDR3 is made up of 14 amino acids. In nucleotides, the CDR3 is TGTGCCAGCAGCTTAGAGGCCGTAGGAGATACGCAGTATTTT. It yields the protein CASSLEAVGDTQYF.

This clonotype was counted at least ten times. The V call is TRBV14, the J call TRBJ1-1; 8 positions agree with TRBD1. Trimming cost V 6 bases and J 0 bases; bases outside gene matches: 6. Germline CDR1 is SGHDN and CDR2 is FVKESK. This CDR3 is 15 amino acids long. For the CDR3, the DNA is TGTGCCAGCAGAGACAGGGGCCTTATGAACACTGAAGCTTTCTTT. Translated: CASRDRGLMNTEAFF.

This clonotype was counted many times. The chain uses TRBV15 and TRBJ2-3; D perhaps matches TRBD2 (5 bases). CDR3 length equals 14 residues. CDR1 and CDR2 from the germline V gene are LNHNV and YYDKDF (reference sequence). Trimming shortened V by 3 bases and J by 4 bases, and 11 bases separated the two germline ends. The CDR3 loop reads CATSRITSSDTQYF. Written as DNA, the CDR3 is TGTGCCACCAGCAGGATAACTAGTTCAGATACGCAGTATTTT.

This clonotype was seen a handful of times. The chain links TRBV12-3 or TRBV12-4 to TRBJ2-2, with D perhaps TRBD2 (5 bases). V lost 2 bases to trimming and J lost 1 base, with 8 bases between them. This CDR3 spans 15 amino acids. The CDR3 nucleotides read TGTGCCAGCAGTTTAAGGACTCTGAACACCGGGGAGCTGTTTTTT. Protein: CASSLRTLNTGELFF.

This clonotype was seen many times. The chain recombines TRBV28 with TRBJ2-2, with 8 bases identical to TRBD2. Germline trimming cut 6 bases from V and 4 bases from J; bases unmatched to any gene: 4. CDR1 and CDR2 from the germline V gene are MDHEN and SYDVKM. The CDR3 covers 14 residues. The CDR3 DNA reads as TGTGCCAGCAGGCCTAGCGGGCTCACCGGGGAGCTGTTTTTT. As protein: CASRPSGLTGELFF.

Worth noting for this clonotype: The junction does not match germline at one end; this may be a read error. CDR3 DNA: TGTGCCGGCAGCTTTACAGGGGCCGAGCAGTACTTC. Protein: CAGSFTGAEQYF. V gene TRBV5-6 combines with J gene TRBJ2-7; 7 positions match TRBD1. CDR1 and CDR2 from the germline V gene are SGHDT and YYEEEE. The CDR3 contains 12 residues.

This clonotype occurred many times. This chain links TRBV18 with TRBJ2-5, with TRBD1 as a possible D gene (5 bases). CDR1 is KGHSH and CDR2 is LQKENI in the germline V gene. The germline V and J ends were trimmed by 3 bases and 0 bases, with 14 bases remaining between them. This CDR3 is 16 amino acids long. Here the CDR3 reads CASSPARGRNQETQYF. In DNA, the CDR3 is TGTGCCAGCTCACCCGCTAGGGGTCGGAACCAAGAGACCCAGTACTTC. The complete variable domain, with remaining parts taken from reference TRBV18 and TRBJ2-5, reads NAGVMQNPRHLVRRRGQEARLRCSPMKGHSHVYWYRQLPEEGLKFMVYLQKENIIDESGMPKERFSAEFPKEGPSILRIQQVVRGDSAAYFCASSPARGRNQETQYFGPGTRLLVL.